The sequence of this TCR beta chain was determined in a study of blood T cells in healthy people across ages. Per the germline V gene, CDR1 is SGHTA and CDR2 is FQGNSA. CDR3 length equals 15 residues. Trimming removed 8 bases from V and 5 bases from J; junction bases left unmatched: 12. A J-beta primer mix and a sample-barcoded 5' primer were used in a second PCR of roughly 6 to 12 cycles. MiXCR, run by TCRdb on the 5' RACE reads, gives a single entry per CDR3 protein. This sample has about 1.4 million distinct CDR3 sequences, with 59% found just once. J is TRBJ1-5 and V is TRBV7-2; the match to TRBD1 covers 7 bases. This receptor was taken from a man younger than 35 in good health. Source material: blood. The CDR3 DNA follows: TGTGCCAGCGGTCCCGAGGGGGCGGGTGATCAGCCCCAGCATTTT. This gives the protein CASGPEGAGDQPQHF.